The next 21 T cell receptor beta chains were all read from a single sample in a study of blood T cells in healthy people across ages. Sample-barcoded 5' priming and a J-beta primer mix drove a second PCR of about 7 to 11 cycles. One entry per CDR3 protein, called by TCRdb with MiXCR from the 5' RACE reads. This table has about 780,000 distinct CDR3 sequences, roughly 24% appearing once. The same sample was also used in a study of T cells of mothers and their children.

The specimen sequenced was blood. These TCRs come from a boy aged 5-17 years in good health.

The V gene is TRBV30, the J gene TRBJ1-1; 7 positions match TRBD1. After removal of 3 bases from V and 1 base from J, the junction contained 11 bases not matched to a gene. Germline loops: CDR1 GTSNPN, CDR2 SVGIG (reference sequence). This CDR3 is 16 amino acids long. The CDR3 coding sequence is TGTGCCTGGAGGACTACACGACAGGGAAGGAACACTGAAGCTTTCTTT. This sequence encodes CAWRTTRQGRNTEAFF.

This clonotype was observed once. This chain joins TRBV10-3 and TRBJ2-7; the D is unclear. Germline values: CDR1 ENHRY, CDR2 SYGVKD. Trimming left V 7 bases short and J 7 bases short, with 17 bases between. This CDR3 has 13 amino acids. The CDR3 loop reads CAITGGPQEEQYF. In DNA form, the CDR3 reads TGTGCCATCACAGGTGGCCCCCAAGAGGAGCAGTACTTC.

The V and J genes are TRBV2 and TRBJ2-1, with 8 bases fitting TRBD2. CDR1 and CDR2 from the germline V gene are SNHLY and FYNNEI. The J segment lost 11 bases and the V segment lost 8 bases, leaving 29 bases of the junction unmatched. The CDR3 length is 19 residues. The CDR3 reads CASRMTYGRGLGGGDQQFF. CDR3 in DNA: TGTGCCAGCCGAATGACATACGGGAGGGGACTAGGAGGGGGTGATCAGCAGTTCTTC.

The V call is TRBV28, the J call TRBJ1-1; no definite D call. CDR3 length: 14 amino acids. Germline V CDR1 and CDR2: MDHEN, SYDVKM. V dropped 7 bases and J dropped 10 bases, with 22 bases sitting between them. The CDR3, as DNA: TGTGCCAGCACTGGACGTGGGAGTTCTTGGGGAGCTTTCTTT. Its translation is CASTGRGSSWGAFF.

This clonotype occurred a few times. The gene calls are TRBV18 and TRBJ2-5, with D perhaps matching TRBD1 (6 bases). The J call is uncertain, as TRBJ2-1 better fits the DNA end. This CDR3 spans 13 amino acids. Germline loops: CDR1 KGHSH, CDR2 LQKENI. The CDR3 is CASSPDSSNEQFF. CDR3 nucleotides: TGTGCCAGCTCACCGGACAGCTCCAATGAGCAGTTCTTC.

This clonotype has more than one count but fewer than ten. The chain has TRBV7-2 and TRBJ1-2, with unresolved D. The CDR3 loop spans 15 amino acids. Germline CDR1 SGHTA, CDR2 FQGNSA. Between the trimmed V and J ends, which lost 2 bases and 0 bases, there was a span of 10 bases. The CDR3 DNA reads TGTGCCAGCAGCTTAAGACGCGTCACTAACTATGGCTACACCTTC. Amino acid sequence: CASSLRRVTNYGYTF.

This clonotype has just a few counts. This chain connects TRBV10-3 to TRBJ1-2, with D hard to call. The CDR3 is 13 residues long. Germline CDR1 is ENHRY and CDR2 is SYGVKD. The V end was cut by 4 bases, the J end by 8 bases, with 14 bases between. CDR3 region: CAISAGSSGGYTF. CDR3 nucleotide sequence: TGTGCCATCAGTGCCGGGTCGTCGGGCGGCTACACCTTC.

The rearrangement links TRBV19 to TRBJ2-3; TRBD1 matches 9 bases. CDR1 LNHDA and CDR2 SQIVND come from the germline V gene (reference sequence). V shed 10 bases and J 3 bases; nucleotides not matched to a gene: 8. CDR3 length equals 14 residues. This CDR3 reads CATSRDRDTDTQYF. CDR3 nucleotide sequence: TGTGCCACCTCCCGGGACAGGGATACAGATACGCAGTATTTT.

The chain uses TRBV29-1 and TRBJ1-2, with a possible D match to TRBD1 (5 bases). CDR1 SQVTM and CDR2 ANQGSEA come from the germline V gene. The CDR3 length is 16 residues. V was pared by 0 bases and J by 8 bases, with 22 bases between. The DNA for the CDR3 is TGCAGCGTTGAAGATCTTCGGGGACCCCTCCCGGGGGGCTACACCTTC. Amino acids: CSVEDLRGPLPGGYTF.

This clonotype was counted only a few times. CDR3 in amino acids: CAHGSRNRPYEQYF. The CDR3 region has the DNA TGTGCCCACGGAAGCAGGAACAGACCCTACGAGCAGTACTTC. This chain uses TRBV28 with TRBJ2-5; D is undetermined. The last part of the DNA fits TRBJ2-7 better; the J call may be wrong. Germline V CDR1 and CDR2: MDHEN, SYDVKM. This CDR3 has 14 residues.

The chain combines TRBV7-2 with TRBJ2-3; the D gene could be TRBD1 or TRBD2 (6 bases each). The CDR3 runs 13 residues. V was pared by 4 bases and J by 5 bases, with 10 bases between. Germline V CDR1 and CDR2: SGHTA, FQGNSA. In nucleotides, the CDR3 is TGTGCCAGCAGCTGGGGGGCCCGAGATACGCAGTATTTT. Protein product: CASSWGARDTQYF.

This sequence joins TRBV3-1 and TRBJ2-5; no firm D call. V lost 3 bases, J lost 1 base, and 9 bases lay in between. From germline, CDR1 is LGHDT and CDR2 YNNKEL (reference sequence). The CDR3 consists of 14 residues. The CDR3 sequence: CASSHRRPQETQYF. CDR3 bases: TGTGCCAGCAGCCATAGAAGGCCCCAAGAGACCCAGTACTTC.

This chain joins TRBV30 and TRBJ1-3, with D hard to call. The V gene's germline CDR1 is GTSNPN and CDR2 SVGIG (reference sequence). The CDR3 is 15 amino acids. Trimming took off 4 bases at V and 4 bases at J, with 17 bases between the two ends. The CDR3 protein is CAWTPGPPPGNTIYF. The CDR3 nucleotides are TGTGCCTGGACCCCGGGCCCTCCACCGGGAAACACCATATATTTT.

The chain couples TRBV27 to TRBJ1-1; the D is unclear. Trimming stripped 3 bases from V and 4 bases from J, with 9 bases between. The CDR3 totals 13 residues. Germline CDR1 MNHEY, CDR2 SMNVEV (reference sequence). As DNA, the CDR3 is TGTGCCAGCAGTTTGACTTACTTCACTGAAGCTTTCTTT. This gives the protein CASSLTYFTEAFF.

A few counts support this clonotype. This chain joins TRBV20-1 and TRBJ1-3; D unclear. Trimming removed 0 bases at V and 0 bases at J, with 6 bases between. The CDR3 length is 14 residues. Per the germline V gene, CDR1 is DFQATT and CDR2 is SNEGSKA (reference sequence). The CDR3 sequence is CSARDPVSGNTIYF. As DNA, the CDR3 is TGCAGTGCTAGAGATCCGGTCTCTGGAAACACCATATATTTT.

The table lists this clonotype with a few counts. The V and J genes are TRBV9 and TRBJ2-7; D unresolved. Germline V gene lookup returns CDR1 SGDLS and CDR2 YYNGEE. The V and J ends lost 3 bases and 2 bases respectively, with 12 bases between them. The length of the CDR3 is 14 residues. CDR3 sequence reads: CASSDPDRPYEQYF. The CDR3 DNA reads TGTGCCAGCAGCGACCCCGACCGACCCTACGAGCAGTACTTC.

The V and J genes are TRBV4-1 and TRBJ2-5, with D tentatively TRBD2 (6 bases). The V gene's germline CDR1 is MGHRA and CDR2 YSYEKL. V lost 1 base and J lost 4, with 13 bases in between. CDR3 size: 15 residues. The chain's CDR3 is CASSQGGVRRETQYF. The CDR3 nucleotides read TGCGCCAGCAGCCAAGGGGGGGTCCGACGAGAGACCCAGTACTTC.

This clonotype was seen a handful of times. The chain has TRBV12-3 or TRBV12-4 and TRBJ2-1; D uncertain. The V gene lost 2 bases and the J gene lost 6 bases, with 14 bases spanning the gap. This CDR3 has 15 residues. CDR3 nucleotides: TGTGCCAGCAGTTTACTAAATGGGGTTGCCAATGAGCAGTTCTTC. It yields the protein CASSLLNGVANEQFF.

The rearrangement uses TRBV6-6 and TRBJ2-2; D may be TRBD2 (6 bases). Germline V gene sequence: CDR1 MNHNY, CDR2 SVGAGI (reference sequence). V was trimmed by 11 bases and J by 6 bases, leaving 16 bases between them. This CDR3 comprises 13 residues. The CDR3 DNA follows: TGTGCCGGGAGACTAGATTCCTCCGGGGAGCTGTTTTTT. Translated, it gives CAGRLDSSGELFF.

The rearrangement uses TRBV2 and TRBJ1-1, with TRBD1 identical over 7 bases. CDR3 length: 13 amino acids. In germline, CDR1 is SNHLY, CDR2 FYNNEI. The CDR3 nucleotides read TGTGCAACGACGACAGGGAGGAACACTGAAGCTTTCTTT. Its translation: CATTTGRNTEAFF.

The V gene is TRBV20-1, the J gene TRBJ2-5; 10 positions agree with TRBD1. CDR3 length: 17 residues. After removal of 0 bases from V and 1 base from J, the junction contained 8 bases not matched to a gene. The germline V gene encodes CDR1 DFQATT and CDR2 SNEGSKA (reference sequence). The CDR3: CSARDFRTGGIQETQYF. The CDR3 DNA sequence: TGCAGTGCTAGAGATTTCCGGACAGGGGGGATCCAAGAGACCCAGTACTTC.